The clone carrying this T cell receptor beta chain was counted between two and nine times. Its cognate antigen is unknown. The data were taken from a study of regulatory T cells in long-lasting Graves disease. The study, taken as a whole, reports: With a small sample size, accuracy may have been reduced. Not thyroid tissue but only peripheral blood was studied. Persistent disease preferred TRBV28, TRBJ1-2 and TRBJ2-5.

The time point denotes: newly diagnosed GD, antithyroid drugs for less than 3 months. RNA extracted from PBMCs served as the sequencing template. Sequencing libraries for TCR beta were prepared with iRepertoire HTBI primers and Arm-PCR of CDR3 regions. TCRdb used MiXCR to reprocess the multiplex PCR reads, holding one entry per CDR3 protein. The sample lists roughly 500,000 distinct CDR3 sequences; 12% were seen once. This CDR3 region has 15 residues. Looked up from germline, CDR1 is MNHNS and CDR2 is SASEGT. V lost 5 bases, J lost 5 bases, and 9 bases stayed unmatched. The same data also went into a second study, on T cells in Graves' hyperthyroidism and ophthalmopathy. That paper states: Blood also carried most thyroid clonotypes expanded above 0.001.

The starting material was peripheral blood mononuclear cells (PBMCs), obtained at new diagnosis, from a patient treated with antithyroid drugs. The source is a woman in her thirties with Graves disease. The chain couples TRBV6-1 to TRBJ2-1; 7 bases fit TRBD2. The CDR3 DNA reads TGTGCCAGCAGTCAACTAGCGAACTTCAACAATGAGCAGTTCTTC. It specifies CASSQLANFNNEQFF.